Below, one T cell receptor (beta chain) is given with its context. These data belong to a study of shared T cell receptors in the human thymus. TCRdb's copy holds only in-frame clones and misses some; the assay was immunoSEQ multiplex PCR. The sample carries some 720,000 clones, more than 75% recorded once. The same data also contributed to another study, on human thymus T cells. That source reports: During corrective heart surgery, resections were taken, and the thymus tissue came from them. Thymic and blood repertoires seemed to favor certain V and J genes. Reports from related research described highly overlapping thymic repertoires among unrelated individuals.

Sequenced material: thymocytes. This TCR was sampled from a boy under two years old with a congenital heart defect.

The CDR3: CASFPGGRKSMNTEAFF. CDR3 nucleotide sequence: TGTGCCAGCTTCCCCGGCGGCAGAAAGTCCATGAACACTGAAGCTTTCTTT. This rearrangement joins TRBV27 to TRBJ1-1; D ambiguous. The CDR3 is 17 residues long. Trimming pared 8 bases from V and 0 bases from J, leaving 22 bases between. Germline assignment: CDR1 MNHEY and CDR2 SMNVEV (reference sequence).